The source of this T cell receptor beta chain is a study of T cell repertoires in cytomegalovirus infection. Study results and limitations: Carriage of CMV together with the relevant HLA was identifiable through cumulative public TCR beta family frequency.

TCRdb reanalysed the reads using MiXCR and keeps one entry per CDR3 protein. The data hold hundreds of thousands of distinct CDR3 sequences, with over 7.5% observed a single time. Germline assignment: CDR1 SEHNR and CDR2 FQNEAQ (reference sequence). The CDR3 is 14 amino acids. V dropped 6 bases and J dropped 5; count of bases not matched to a gene: 10. To note about this clonotype: The antigen is unknown.

The sample taken for sequencing was PBMCs. The receptor was isolated from a human donor in good health (CMV status not recorded). Some clones in this sample may be carry-over from other donors' samples. V gene TRBV7-9 combines with J gene TRBJ2-7, with 7 bases fitting TRBD2. The CDR3 DNA reads TGTGCCAGCAGTCTGGGAGGGGCCCTACACGAGCAGTACTTC. It codes for CASSLGGALHEQYF.